The clone carrying this TCR beta chain was detected ten times or more. The CDR3 is 14 residues long. V was shortened by 5 bases and J by 0 bases, with 9 bases between the two germline ends. CDR1 and CDR2 (germline): SGHNT, YYREEE (reference sequence). This record comes from a study of T cell repertoires in cytomegalovirus infection. About the study: Indicated by public TCR beta signatures were CMV infection and matching HLA type.

TCRdb called the reads again in MiXCR, with one record for every CDR3 protein. The sample records roughly 720,000 distinct CDR3 sequences, roughly 35% being singletons. The gene calls are TRBV5-4 and TRBJ1-3; D unresolved. Sequencing was done on a sample of PBMCs. The sequence was obtained from a human donor in good health (CMV status not recorded). Some clones in this sample may be carry-over from other donors' samples. CDR3 region: CASRSDYSGNTIYF. The CDR3 DNA reads TGTGCCAGCAGATCGGACTACTCTGGAAACACCATATATTTT.